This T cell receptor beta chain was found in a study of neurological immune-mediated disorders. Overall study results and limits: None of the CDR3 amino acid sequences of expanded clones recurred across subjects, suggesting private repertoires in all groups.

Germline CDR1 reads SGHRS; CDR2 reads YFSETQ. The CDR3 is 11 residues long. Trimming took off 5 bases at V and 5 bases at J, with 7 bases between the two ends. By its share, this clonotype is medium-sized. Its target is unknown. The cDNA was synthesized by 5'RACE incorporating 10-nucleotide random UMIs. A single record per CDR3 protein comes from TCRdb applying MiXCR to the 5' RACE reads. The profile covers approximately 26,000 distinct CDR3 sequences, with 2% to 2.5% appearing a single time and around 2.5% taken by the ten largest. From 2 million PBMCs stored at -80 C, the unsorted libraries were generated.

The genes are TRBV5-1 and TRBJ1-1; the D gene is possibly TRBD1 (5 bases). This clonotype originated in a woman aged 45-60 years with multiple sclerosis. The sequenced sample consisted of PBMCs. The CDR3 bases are TGCGCCAGCAGAGGGGAGACTGAAGCTTTCTTT. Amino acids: CASRGETEAFF.